Following are 9 T cell receptor beta chains from one sample sequenced in a study of memory CD4+ T cells and cytomegalovirus serostatus (dated by TCRdb to between 2018 and 2020). Single viable CD3+CD4+CD8-CD45RO+ cells were sorted as memory CD4+ T cells on a FACSAria II. The library was made by the immunoSEQ multiplex PCR assay. TCRdb obtained this table from immuneACCESS and retained in-frame rearrangements with V and J assigned. These tables miss some clones; where compared with another copy, unresolved V genes account for less than half of the shortfall, and the remainder is unexplained. The sample profile shows tens of thousands of clones; under 80% of them were found once. The top ten clones comprise 0.6% to 0.65% of the sample. Sequenced sample: memory CD4+ T cells from blood. These TCRs come from an adult in good health and CMV-seronegative. Some clones in this sample may be carry-over from other donors' samples.

The DNA of the CDR3 is TGCGCCAGCAGCTTGGGGGGTCGGGGTAACTATGGCTACACCTTC. Protein product: CASSLGGRGNYGYTF. The V call is TRBV5-1, the J call TRBJ1-2; D uncertain. The germline V gene encodes CDR1 SGHRS and CDR2 YFSETQ. Between the trimmed V and J ends, which lost 0 bases and 1 base, there was a span of 10 bases. The length of the CDR3 is 15 residues.

The rearrangement links TRBV7-8 to TRBJ2-3, with D possibly being TRBD2 (7 bases). Trimming pared 2 bases from V and 0 bases from J, leaving 15 bases between. Germline CDR1 SGHVS, CDR2 FQNEAQ. The CDR3 consists of 17 residues. CDR3 loop: CASSLRRGRGSTDTQYF. In nucleotides, the CDR3 is TGTGCCAGCAGCTTACGTCGGGGGAGGGGGAGCACAGATACGCAGTATTTT.

The CDR3 DNA reads as TGTGCCAGCACGGGACAGGGCACAGATACGCAGTATTTT. It yields the protein CASTGQGTDTQYF. The chain combines TRBV11-3 with TRBJ2-3; 8 positions agree with TRBD1. With V trimmed by 7 bases and J by 1 base, 1 base remained unmatched. Germline-derived CDR1 and CDR2 are SGHNT and YENEEA. This CDR3 has 13 amino acids.

This sequence joins TRBV9 and TRBJ2-7; D not certain. CDR1 is SGDLS and CDR2 is YYNGEE in the germline V gene. This CDR3 spans 14 amino acids. Trimming removed 0 bases from V and 1 base from J, with 8 bases in between. The CDR3 coding sequence is TGTGCCAGCAGCGTAGCTACGGGTTCCTACGAGCAGTACTTC. Its translation: CASSVATGSYEQYF.

The CDR3 coding sequence is TGTGCCATCAGTGAGTCGAACCGGGGGGGCTACACCGGGGAGCTGTTTTTT. Protein sequence: CAISESNRGGYTGELFF. The chain joins TRBV10-3 to TRBJ2-2; 8 bases are a match to TRBD2. The trim removed 0 bases at V and 3 bases at J, leaving 6 bases unmatched. The CDR3 is made up of 17 amino acids. Germline CDR1 reads ENHRY; CDR2 reads SYGVKD.

This rearrangement joins TRBV10-3 to TRBJ2-7, with D unclear. The length of the CDR3 is 13 residues. Trimming left V 2 bases short and J 0 bases short, with 5 bases between. Germline CDR1 and CDR2: ENHRY and SYGVKD. As DNA, the CDR3 is TGTGCCATCAGTGAGACTAACTCCTACGAGCAGTACTTC. It is translated as CAISETNSYEQYF.

V and J are TRBV19 and TRBJ2-7, with 13 bases identical to TRBD2. CDR1 LNHDA and CDR2 SQIVND come from the germline V gene (reference sequence). The CDR3 totals 15 residues. V trimming: 5 bases; J trimming: 5 bases; junction bases outside the gene matches: 6. Here the CDR3 reads CASSVPGLAGHEQYF. CDR3 DNA sequence: TGTGCCAGTAGTGTACCGGGACTAGCGGGACACGAGCAGTACTTC. Combining the CDR3 with reference TRBV19 and TRBJ2-7 gives the whole variable domain DGGITQSPKYLFRKEGQNVTLSCEQNLNHDAMYWYRQDPGQGLRLIYYSQIVNDFQKGDIAEGYSVSREKKESFPLTVTSAQKNPTAFYLCASSVPGLAGHEQYFGPGTRLTVT.

In its sample, this clone was seen a few times. The chain joins TRBV7-3 to TRBJ2-5, with 7 bases fitting TRBD1. Unmatched junction bases numbered 10, after V lost 5 bases and J lost 7 bases. The CDR3 spans 14 residues. The germline V gene has CDR1 SGHTA and CDR2 FQGTGA. CDR3: CASSKTGVDGTQYF. DNA of the CDR3: TGTGCCAGCAGCAAAACAGGGGTTGATGGGACCCAGTACTTC.

This chain connects TRBV7-2 to TRBJ2-3, with a tentative D call TRBD1 (6 bases). This CDR3 comprises 15 residues. The germline V gene has CDR1 SGHTA and CDR2 FQGNSA. V shed 1 base and J shed 4 bases, with 12 bases lying between them. CDR3: CASSLVGQGSDTQYF. Here the CDR3 DNA reads TGTGCCAGCAGCTTAGTGGGCCAGGGGTCAGATACGCAGTATTTT.